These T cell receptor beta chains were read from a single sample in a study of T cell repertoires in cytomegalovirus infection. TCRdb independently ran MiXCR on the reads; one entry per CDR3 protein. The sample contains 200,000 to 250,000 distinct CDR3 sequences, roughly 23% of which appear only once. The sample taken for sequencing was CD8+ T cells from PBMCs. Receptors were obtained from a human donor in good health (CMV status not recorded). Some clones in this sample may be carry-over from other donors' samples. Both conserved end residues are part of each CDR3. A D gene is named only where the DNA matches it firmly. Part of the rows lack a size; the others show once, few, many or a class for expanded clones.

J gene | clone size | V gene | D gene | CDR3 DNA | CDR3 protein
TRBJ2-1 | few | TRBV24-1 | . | TGTGCCACCAGTGATTTGGCTGCCTCCTACAATGAGCAGTTCTTC | CATSDLAASYNEQFF
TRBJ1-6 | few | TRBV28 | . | TGTGCCAGCAGTTTAGGGCTGGGGTCACCCCTCCACTTT | CASSLGLGSPLHF
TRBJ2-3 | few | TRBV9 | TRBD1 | TGTGCCAGCAGCGTGGAGGGACAGGGGTTGGCAGATACGCAGTATTTT | CASSVEGQGLADTQYF
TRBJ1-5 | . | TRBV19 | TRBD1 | TGTGCCAGTCATCCCGGGACAGGGTTCGGCAATCAGCCCCAGCATTTT | CASHPGTGFGNQPQHF
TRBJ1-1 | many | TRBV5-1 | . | TGCGCCAGCAGCTTGTGGGGAGTGAGGGGAGCTTTCTTT | CASSLWGVRGAFF
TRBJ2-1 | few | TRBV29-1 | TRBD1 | TGCAGCAAACAGGGGGAGGACAATGAGCAGTTCTTC | CSKQGEDNEQFF
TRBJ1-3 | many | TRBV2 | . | TGTGCCAGCAGTGAATCATACAGGAGCTCTGGAAACACCATATATTTT | CASSESYRSSGNTIYF
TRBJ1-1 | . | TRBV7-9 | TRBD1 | TGTGCCAGCAGCAGGACAGGGAATGCTTTCTTT | CASSRTGNAFF
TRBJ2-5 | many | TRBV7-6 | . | TGTGCCAGCAGGTGGACTGCCTCAGAGACCCAGTACTTC | CASRWTASETQYF
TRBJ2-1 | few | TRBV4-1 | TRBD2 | TGCGCCAGCAGCCAAGCGGCGCTAGCGGGGGGTGAGCAGTTCTTC | CASSQAALAGGEQFF
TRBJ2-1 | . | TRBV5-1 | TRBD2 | TGCGCCAGCAGCTTGGAGGGACTAGCGGAGCAGTTCTTC | CASSLEGLAEQFF
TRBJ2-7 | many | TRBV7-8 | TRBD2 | TGTGCCAGCAGCCCCCCCGGGGGGACCTACGAGCAGTACTTC | CASSPPGGTYEQYF
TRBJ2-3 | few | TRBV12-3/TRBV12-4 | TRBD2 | TGTGCCAGCAGTCCCTTCCGGAGCGGGGGCGAGGGGGATACGCAGTATTTT | CASSPFRSGGEGDTQYF
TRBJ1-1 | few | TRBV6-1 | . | TGTGCCAGCAGTTTCTTACAGGGGAACACTGAAGCTTTCTTT | CASSFLQGNTEAFF
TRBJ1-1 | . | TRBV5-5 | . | TGTGCCAGCAGCTTGGATTTTGATTATAACACTGAAGCTTTCTTT | CASSLDFDYNTEAFF
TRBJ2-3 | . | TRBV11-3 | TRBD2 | TGTGCCAGCAGCCGGAGCGGGGCAGATACGCAGTATTTT | CASSRSGADTQYF
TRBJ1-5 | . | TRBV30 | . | TGTGCCTGGAGATCGGAAGGGAATCAGCCCCAGCATTTT | CAWRSEGNQPQHF